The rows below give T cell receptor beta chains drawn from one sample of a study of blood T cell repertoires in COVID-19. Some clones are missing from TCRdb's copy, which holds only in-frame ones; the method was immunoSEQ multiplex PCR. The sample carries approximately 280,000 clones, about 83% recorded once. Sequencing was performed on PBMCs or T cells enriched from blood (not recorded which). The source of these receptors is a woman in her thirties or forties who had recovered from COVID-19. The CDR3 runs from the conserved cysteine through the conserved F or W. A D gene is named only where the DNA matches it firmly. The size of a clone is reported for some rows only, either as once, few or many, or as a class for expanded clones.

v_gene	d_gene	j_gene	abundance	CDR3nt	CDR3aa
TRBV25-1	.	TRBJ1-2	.	TGTGCCAGCAGTGTTCGGGGTTCTCTCTATGGCTACACCTTC	CASSVRGSLYGYTF
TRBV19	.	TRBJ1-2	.	TGTGCCAGTAGCCAAGGGACACCTTATGGCTACACCTTC	CASSQGTPYGYTF
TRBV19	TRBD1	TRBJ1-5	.	TGTGCCAGTAGTACCGACAGGGTCGGACAGCCCCAGCATTTT	CASSTDRVGQPQHF
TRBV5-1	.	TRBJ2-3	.	TGCGCCAGCAGCTTGGGCGGGAGCACAGATACGCAGTATTTT	CASSLGGSTDTQYF
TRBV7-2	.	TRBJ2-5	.	TGTGCCAGCACCCGCGGCGGGACCGAAGAGACCCAGTACTTC	CASTRGGTEETQYF
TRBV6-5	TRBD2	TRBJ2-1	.	TGTGCCAGCAGAGTAGCGGGAGGGCTGTGGGATGAGCAGTTCTTC	CASRVAGGLWDEQFF
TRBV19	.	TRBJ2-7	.	TGTGCCAGTAGTCCCCTGGGGGCGTCCACCTCCTACGAGCAGTACTTC	CASSPLGASTSYEQYF
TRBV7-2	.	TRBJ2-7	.	TGTGCCAGCAGCTTAACGACTACCTACGAGCAGTACTTC	CASSLTTTYEQYF
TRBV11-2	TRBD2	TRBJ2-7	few	TGTGCCAGCAGCCTTGGGGGACTAGCGGGAGACGAGCAGTACTTC	CASSLGGLAGDEQYF
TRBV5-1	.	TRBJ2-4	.	TGCGCCAGCAGCGATCGATCGGGACTAGCCAAAAACATTCAGTACTTC	CASSDRSGLAKNIQYF
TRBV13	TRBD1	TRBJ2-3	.	TGTGCCAGCAGTTCCGTAGGGACAGCGAGCACAGATACGCAGTATTTT	CASSSVGTASTDTQYF
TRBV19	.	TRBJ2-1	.	TGTGCCAGTACGGTTGGGGCAGCCTACAATGAGCAGTTCTTC	CASTVGAAYNEQFF
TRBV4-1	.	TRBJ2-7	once	TGCGCCAGCAGCCCGCGCGAGGGTCCCCCCTACGAGCAGTACTTC	CASSPREGPPYEQYF
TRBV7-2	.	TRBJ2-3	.	TGTGCCAGCAGCCGCGTCCCACTAAACACAGATACGCAGTATTTT	CASSRVPLNTDTQYF
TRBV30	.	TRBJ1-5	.	TGTGCCTGGAGTGTACGCCGAGGGCCCCAGCATTTT	CAWSVRRGPQHF
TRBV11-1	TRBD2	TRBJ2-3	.	TGTGCCAGCAGCCCTAGACTAGCGGGAGAGGAAGATACGCAGTATTTT	CASSPRLAGEEDTQYF
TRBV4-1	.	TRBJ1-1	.	TGCGCCAGCAGCCGATCGAGGGGCGGGATTCAGGAAGCTTTCTTT	CASSRSRGGIQEAFF
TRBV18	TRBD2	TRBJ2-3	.	TGTGCCAGCTCCCCCGGAGGGAGGGGCACAGATACGCAGTATTTT	CASSPGGRGTDTQYF
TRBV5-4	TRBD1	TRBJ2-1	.	TGTGCCAGCAGCGGGACAGGGGGATACAATGAGCAGTTCTTC	CASSGTGGYNEQFF
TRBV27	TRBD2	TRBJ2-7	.	TGTGCCAGCCTCCGGGGGGAGTACGAGCAGTACTTC	CASLRGEYEQYF